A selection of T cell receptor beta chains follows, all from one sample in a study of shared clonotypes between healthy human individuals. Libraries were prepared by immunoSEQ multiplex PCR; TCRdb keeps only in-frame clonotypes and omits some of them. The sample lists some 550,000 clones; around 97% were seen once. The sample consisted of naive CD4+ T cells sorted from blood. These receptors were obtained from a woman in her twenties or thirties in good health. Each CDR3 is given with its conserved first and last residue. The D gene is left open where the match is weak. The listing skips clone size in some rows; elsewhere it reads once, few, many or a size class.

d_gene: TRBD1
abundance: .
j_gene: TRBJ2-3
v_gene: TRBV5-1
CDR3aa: CASSPRTGPDTQYF
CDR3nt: TGCGCCAGCAGCCCCCGGACAGGGCCAGATACGCAGTATTTT

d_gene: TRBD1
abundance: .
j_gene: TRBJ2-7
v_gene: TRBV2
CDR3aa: CASRVDRMALYEQYF
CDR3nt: TGTGCCAGCAGAGTGGACAGGATGGCATTGTACGAGCAGTACTTC

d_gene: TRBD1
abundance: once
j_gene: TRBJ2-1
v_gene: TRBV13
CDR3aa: CASRQGPIYNEQFF
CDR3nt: TGTGCCAGCCGACAGGGGCCCATCTACAATGAGCAGTTCTTC

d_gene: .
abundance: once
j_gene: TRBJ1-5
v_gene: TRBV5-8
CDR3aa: CASSLARGRKAYSNQPQHF
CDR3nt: TGTGCCAGCAGCTTGGCGAGGGGCCGGAAAGCATATAGCAATCAGCCCCAGCATTTT

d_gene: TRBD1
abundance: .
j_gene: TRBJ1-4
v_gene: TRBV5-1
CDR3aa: CASSPGQGWEKLFF
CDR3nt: TGCGCCAGCAGCCCAGGACAGGGCTGGGAAAAACTGTTTTTT

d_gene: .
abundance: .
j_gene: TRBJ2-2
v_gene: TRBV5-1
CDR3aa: CASSLVPGAVTGELFF
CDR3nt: TGCGCCAGCAGCTTGGTGCCAGGGGCCGTCACCGGGGAGCTGTTTTTT

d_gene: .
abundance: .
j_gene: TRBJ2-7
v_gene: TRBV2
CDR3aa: CASSEQGNEQYF
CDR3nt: TGTGCCAGCAGTGAACAGGGCAACGAGCAGTACTTC

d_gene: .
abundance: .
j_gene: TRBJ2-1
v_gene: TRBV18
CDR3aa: CASSLGATYNEQFF
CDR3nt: TGTGCCAGCTCCCTCGGGGCCACCTACAATGAGCAGTTCTTC

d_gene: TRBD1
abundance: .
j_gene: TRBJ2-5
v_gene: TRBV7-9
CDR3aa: CASSLRDSYKETQYF
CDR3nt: TGTGCCAGCAGCTTAAGGGACAGCTACAAAGAGACCCAGTACTTC

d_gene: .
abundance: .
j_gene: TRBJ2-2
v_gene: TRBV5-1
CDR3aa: CASSSSSGTGELFF
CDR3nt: TGCGCCAGCAGCTCAAGCTCAGGGACCGGGGAGCTGTTTTTT

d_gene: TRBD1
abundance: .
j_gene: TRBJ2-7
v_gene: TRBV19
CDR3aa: CASRIRQGAYEQYF
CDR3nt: TGTGCCAGTAGGATAAGACAGGGGGCGTACGAGCAGTACTTC

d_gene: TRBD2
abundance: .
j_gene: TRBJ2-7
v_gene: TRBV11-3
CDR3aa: CASSSTPSRENRYF
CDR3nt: TGTGCCAGCAGCTCCACTCCTTCGCGGGAGAATCGGTACTTC

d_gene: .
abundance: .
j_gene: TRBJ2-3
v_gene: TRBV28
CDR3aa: CASSPRTGFTDTQYF
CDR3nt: TGTGCCAGCAGCCCTCGTACAGGGTTCACAGATACGCAGTATTTT

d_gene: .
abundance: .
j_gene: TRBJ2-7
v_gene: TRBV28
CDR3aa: CASRLGQEQYF
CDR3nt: TGTGCCAGCAGACTTGGACAGGAGCAGTACTTC

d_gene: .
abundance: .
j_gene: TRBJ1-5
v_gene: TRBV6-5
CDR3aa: CASSYTVNQPQHF
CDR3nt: TGTGCCAGCAGTTACACGGTCAATCAGCCCCAGCATTTT

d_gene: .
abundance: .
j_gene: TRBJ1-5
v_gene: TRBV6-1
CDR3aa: CASSEEEGRWAQHF
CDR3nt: TGTGCCAGCAGTGAAGAGGAGGGCCGGTGGGCCCAGCATTTT

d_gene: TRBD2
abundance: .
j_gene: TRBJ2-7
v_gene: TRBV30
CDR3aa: CAWSAGGSSYEQYF
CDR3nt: TGTGCCTGGAGTGCGGGAGGCTCATCCTACGAGCAGTACTTC

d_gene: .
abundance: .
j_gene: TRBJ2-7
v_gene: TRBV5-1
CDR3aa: CASSLDFDRSYEQYF
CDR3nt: TGCGCCAGCAGCTTGGATTTCGACAGGAGCTACGAGCAGTACTTC

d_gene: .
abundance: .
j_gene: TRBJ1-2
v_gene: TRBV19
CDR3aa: CASSIDTNYGYTF
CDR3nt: TGTGCCAGTAGTATAGATACTAACTATGGCTACACCTTC

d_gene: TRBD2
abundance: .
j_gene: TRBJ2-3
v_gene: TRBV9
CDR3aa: CASSPRGGSSADTQYF
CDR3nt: TGTGCCAGCAGCCCAAGGGGCGGGAGTTCCGCAGATACGCAGTATTTT

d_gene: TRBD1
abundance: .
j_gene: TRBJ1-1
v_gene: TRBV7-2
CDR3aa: CASSWRQGKRNTEAFF
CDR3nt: TGTGCCAGCAGCTGGAGACAGGGGAAAAGAAACACTGAAGCTTTCTTT

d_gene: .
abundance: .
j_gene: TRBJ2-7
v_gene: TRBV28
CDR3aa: CASSPTGSLHYEQYF
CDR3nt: TGTGCCAGCAGCCCGACGGGCTCCCTTCACTACGAGCAGTACTTC

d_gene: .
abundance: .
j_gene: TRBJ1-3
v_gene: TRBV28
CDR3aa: CASSLSAASGNTIYF
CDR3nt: TGTGCCAGCAGTTTATCAGCGGCCTCTGGAAACACCATATATTTT

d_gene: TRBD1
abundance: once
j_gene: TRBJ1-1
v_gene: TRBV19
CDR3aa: CASSDGQGGTEAFF
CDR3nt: TGTGCCAGTAGTGACGGACAGGGAGGCACTGAAGCTTTCTTT

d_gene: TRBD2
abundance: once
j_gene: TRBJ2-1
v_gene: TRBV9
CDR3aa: CASSVATGVGLAGGRSNEQFF
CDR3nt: TGTGCCAGCAGCGTAGCTACAGGGGTGGGACTAGCGGGAGGGCGGAGTAATGAGCAGTTCTTC

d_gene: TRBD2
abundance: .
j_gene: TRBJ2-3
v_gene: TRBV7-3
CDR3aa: CASSPGGDTQYF
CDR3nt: TGTGCCAGCAGTCCCGGGGGGGATACGCAGTATTTT

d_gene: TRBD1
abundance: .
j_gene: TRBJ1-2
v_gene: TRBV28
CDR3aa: CASKGQGATNYGYTF
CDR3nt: TGTGCCAGCAAGGGGCAGGGGGCTACAAACTATGGCTACACCTTC

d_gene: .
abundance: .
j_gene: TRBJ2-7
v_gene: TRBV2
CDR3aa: CASSDEQDSYEQYF
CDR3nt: TGTGCCAGCAGTGATGAACAGGACTCCTACGAGCAGTACTTC

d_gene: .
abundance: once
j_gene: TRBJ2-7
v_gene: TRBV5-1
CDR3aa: CASSLGQISYEQYF
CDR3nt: TGCGCCAGCAGCCTAGGACAGATCTCCTACGAGCAGTACTTC

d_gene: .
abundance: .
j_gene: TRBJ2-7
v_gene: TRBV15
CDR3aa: CATTAHSRVVYEQYF
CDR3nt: TGTGCCACCACCGCCCACAGCAGGGTGGTTTACGAGCAGTACTTC

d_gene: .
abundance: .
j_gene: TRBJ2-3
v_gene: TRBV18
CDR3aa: CASSPSFPILNTDTQYF
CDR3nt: TGTGCCAGCTCACCGAGCTTCCCCATTCTTAACACAGATACGCAGTATTTT

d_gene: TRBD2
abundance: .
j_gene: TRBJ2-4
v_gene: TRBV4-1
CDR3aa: CASSQPQRDYRKYF
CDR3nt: TGCGCCAGCAGCCAACCCCAGAGGGACTACCGAAAGTACTTC

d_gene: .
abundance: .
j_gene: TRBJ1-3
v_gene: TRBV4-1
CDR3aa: CASSPPLRVVLSGNTIYF
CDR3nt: TGCGCCAGCAGCCCGCCGCTCAGGGTCGTCCTTTCTGGAAACACCATATATTTT

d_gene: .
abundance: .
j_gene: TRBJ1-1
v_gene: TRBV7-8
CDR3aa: CASSLLEVRTEAFF
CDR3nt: TGTGCCAGCAGCTTATTGGAGGTGCGTACTGAAGCTTTCTTT

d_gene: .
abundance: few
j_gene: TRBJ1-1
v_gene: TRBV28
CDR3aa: CASRPRITEAFF
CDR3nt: TGTGCCAGCAGGCCCCGCATCACTGAAGCTTTCTTT

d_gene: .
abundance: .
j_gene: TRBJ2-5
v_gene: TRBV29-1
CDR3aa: CSVEDKEGARETQYF
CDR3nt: TGCAGCGTTGAAGATAAGGAGGGGGCTCGGGAGACCCAGTACTTC

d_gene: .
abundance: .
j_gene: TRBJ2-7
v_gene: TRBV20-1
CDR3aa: CSAQGYEQYF
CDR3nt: TGCAGTGCTCAGGGATACGAGCAGTACTTC

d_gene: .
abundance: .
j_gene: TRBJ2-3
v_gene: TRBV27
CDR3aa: CASSLPGDSTDTQYF
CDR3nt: TGTGCCAGCAGTTTACCAGGGGACAGCACAGATACGCAGTATTTT

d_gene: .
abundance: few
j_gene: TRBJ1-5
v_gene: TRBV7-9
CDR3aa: CASGPGGNQPQHF
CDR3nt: TGTGCCAGCGGCCCCGGAGGGAATCAGCCCCAGCATTTT

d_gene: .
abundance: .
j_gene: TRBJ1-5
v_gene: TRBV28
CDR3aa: CASSLYVRVQPQHF
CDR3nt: TGTGCCAGCAGTTTATACGTCAGGGTTCAGCCCCAGCATTTT

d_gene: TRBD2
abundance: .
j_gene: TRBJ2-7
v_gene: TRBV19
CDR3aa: CASSMGLGYEQYF
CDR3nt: TGTGCCAGTAGTATGGGACTAGGCTACGAGCAGTACTTC

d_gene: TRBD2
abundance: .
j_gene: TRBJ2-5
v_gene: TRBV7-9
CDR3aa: CASSFLAGLQETQYF
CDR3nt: TGTGCCAGCAGCTTCTTAGCGGGCCTCCAAGAGACCCAGTACTTC

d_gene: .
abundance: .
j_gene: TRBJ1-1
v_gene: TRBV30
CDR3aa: CAWRGGYTEAFF
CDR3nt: TGTGCCTGGAGGGGGGGTTACACTGAAGCTTTCTTT

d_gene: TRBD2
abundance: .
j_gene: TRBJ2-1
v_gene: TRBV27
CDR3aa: CASSLSIWLAGGVGNEQFF
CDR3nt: TGTGCCAGCAGTTTATCGATCTGGCTAGCGGGAGGTGTCGGCAATGAGCAGTTCTTC

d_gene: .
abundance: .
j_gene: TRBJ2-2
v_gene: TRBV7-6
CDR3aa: CASSYEIRGRAHGELFF
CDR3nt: TGTGCCAGCAGCTACGAGATTAGGGGGAGGGCCCACGGGGAGCTGTTTTTT

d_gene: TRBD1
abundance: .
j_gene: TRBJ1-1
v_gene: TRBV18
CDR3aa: CASSPLGQRRAEAFF
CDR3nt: TGTGCCAGCTCACCGCTGGGACAGCGAAGGGCTGAAGCTTTCTTT